This T cell receptor beta chain was sequenced for a study of T cell responses to AZD1222 COVID-19 vaccine. The CDR3 totals 15 residues. The V end was cut by 2 bases, the J end by 6 bases, with 14 bases between. Germline values: CDR1 LGHNA, CDR2 YSLEER. Concerning this clone: Its antigen remains unknown.

The data were produced by immunoSEQ multiplex PCR, yet TCRdb's version contains in-frame clones alone and is incomplete. The sample lists 75,000 to 95,000 clones, approximately 89% occurring once. Overall study findings and caveats: Donors were mostly white British, more females; clonal diversity possibly underestimated.

This clonotype was obtained from an adult who received the AZD1222 COVID-19 vaccine. The source was peripheral blood, collected 28 days after the second AZD1222 dose. The chain joins TRBV4-3 to TRBJ2-1; D could derive from TRBD1 or TRBD2 (5 bases each). CDR3 protein: CASSQQAWDLNEQFF. The CDR3 DNA follows: TGCGCCAGCAGCCAACAAGCCTGGGACCTCAATGAGCAGTTCTTC.